This T cell receptor (beta chain) was identified in a study of T cell repertoires in cytomegalovirus infection. Study at large: Recently identified HLA-C-restricted CMV epitopes and well-studied HLA-B-restricted CMV epitopes were used by the study. It can be stated that public TCR beta signatures indicated CMV infection as well as a matching HLA type.

TCRdb passed the reads through MiXCR, listing each CDR3 protein once. The sample records 700,000 to 950,000 distinct CDR3 sequences, roughly 33% being singletons. CDR3 length: 15 residues. CDR1 is MGHRA, CDR2 YSYEKL, per germline. V lost 0 bases to trimming and J lost 6 bases; unmatched junction nucleotides: 6. Remarks on this clonotype: Its antigen remains unknown.

Study-wide points: Identification of carriers of CMV plus the relevant HLA was achieved through cumulative public TCR beta family frequency. What dominated the ex vivo response were HLA-C-restricted CMV-specific TCR beta clonotypes.

The source material was cultured CD8+ T cells from PBMCs, sampled from culture after CMV antigen stimulation. This chain uses TRBV4-1 with TRBJ2-7, with 9 bases that match TRBD2. This TCR was recovered from a human donor in good health (CMV status not recorded). Some clones in this sample may be carry-over from other donors' samples. CDR3 sequence reads: CASSQDRSGGREQYF. The CDR3 DNA reads as TGCGCCAGCAGCCAAGATCGGAGCGGGGGGCGCGAGCAGTACTTC.